This entry lists 19 T cell receptor beta chains sequenced from one sample in a study of cytomegalovirus exposure and HLA in healthy donors. Generated by immunoSEQ multiplex PCR, the TCRdb table keeps only in-frame clones and is missing some. The data contain more than 150,000 clones, more than 75% of them singletons. Material: PBMCs. These TCRs come from a man aged 18 to 29 in good health and CMV-seronegative.

The genes are TRBV7-8 and TRBJ2-1; the match to TRBD1 covers 9 bases. Germline V lookup: CDR1 SGHVS, CDR2 FQNEAQ. The CDR3 contains 16 residues. J was trimmed by 7 bases and V by 0 bases; bases with no gene match: 7. The CDR3 loop is CASSLAGTGRENEQFF. For the CDR3, the DNA is TGTGCCAGCAGCTTAGCAGGGACAGGGCGTGAAAATGAGCAGTTCTTC.

This chain connects TRBV6-1 to TRBJ1-5, with 9 bases fitting TRBD1. This CDR3 comprises 15 residues. V shed 6 bases and J 3 bases; nucleotides not matched to a gene: 6. Germline V CDR1 and CDR2: MNHNS, SASEGT. This CDR3 reads CASRIGQGNNQPQHF. The CDR3 DNA sequence: TGTGCCAGCAGGATAGGACAGGGGAACAATCAGCCCCAGCATTTT.

V and J are TRBV6-5 and TRBJ2-5, with D hard to call. In germline, CDR1 is MNHEY, CDR2 SVGAGI. V dropped 4 bases and J dropped 5 bases, with 11 bases sitting between them. This CDR3 spans 13 amino acids. The CDR3 spells CASSFADTETQYF. The CDR3 nucleotides are TGTGCCAGCAGTTTCGCAGACACGGAGACCCAGTACTTC.

This chain uses TRBV28 with TRBJ1-2; no clear D. The CDR3 spans 12 residues. CDR1 is MDHEN, CDR2 SYDVKM, per germline. The germline V and J ends were trimmed by 5 bases and 7 bases, with 11 bases remaining between them. The CDR3 loop reads CASSHPSAGYTF. For the CDR3, the DNA is TGTGCCAGCAGTCACCCGAGCGCTGGCTACACCTTC.

The chain carries TRBV4-3 and TRBJ2-7; no firm D call. The CDR3 loop spans 15 amino acids. V lost 1 base and J 2 bases, leaving 12 bases between the germline ends. Germline CDR1 is LGHNA and CDR2 is YSLEER. The CDR3 protein is CASSQVVAETYEQYF. CDR3 bases: TGCGCCAGCAGCCAAGTGGTCGCGGAAACCTACGAGCAGTACTTC.

This rearrangement joins TRBV21-1 to TRBJ2-7; no DNA check was done on the table's D call, TRBD1. TRBV21-1 is shown as a pseudogene. The CDR3 contains 14 residues. For the CDR3, the DNA is TGTGCCAGCAGCCCTAGGGACAGGGGCCGCGAGCAGTACTTC. Translation: CASSPRDRGREQYF.

The rearrangement links TRBV18 to TRBJ2-7; 7 bases fit TRBD2. After removal of 2 bases from V and 2 bases from J, the junction contained 15 bases not matched to a gene. In germline, CDR1 is KGHSH, CDR2 LQKENI. The CDR3 runs 18 residues. The CDR3 nucleotides are TGTGCCAGCTCACCATCCGGGCGGGGGTATCGGTTAGCCTACGAGCAGTACTTC. Protein: CASSPSGRGYRLAYEQYF.

The rearrangement joins TRBV18 to TRBJ2-3; 7 positions agree with TRBD1. V dropped 3 bases and J dropped 0; count of bases not matched to a gene: 3. This CDR3 is 15 amino acids long. CDR1 is KGHSH, CDR2 LQKENI, per germline. The CDR3 reads CASSPWTGSTDTQYF. The CDR3 coding sequence is TGTGCCAGCTCACCGTGGACAGGAAGCACAGATACGCAGTATTTT. The whole variable domain, remainder taken from reference TRBV18 and TRBJ2-3, is NAGVMQNPRHLVRRRGQEARLRCSPMKGHSHVYWYRQLPEEGLKFMVYLQKENIIDESGMPKERFSAEFPKEGPSILRIQQVVRGDSAAYFCASSPWTGSTDTQYFGPGTRLTVL.

This clone appeared a single time. The J gene is TRBJ1-2, the V gene TRBV5-4; 7 bases line up with TRBD1. J was trimmed by 4 bases and V by 3 bases; bases with no gene match: 9. The CDR3 length is 15 residues. The germline V gene encodes CDR1 SGHNT and CDR2 YYREEE (reference sequence). Here the CDR3 reads CASSSEGARSYGYTF. CDR3 in DNA: TGTGCCAGCAGCTCGGAGGGGGCGCGAAGCTATGGCTACACCTTC.

This clone came up a few times. The chain combines TRBV5-4 with TRBJ2-1, with 9 nucleotides matching TRBD1. Trimming at V came to 4 bases and at J to 6 bases, leaving 8 bases not matched to a gene. There are 15 residues in the CDR3. Germline values: CDR1 SGHNT, CDR2 YYREEE (reference sequence). CDR3 residues: CASSDRDRVINEQFF. In DNA, the CDR3 is TGTGCCAGCAGCGACCGGGACAGGGTTATCAATGAGCAGTTCTTC. The entire variable domain, with the rest obtained from reference TRBV5-4 and TRBJ2-1, is as follows: ETGVTQSPTHLIKTRGQQVTLRCSSQSGHNTVSWYQQALGQGPQFIFQYYREEENGRGNFPPRFSGLQFPNYSSELNVNALELDDSALYLCASSDRDRVINEQFFGPGTRLTVL.

The chain is built from TRBV30 and TRBJ1-1; possibly TRBD1 for D (5 bases). V shed 2 bases and J shed 3 bases, with 10 bases lying between them. The CDR3 is 13 amino acids. Germline V gene sequence: CDR1 GTSNPN, CDR2 SVGIG (reference sequence). CDR3 loop: CAWSIQADTEAFF. In nucleotides, the CDR3 is TGTGCCTGGAGTATACAGGCGGACACTGAAGCTTTCTTT.

J is TRBJ1-2 and V is TRBV2; weak D call: TRBD1 (5 bases). The V and J ends lost 4 bases and 1 base respectively, with 10 bases between them. The CDR3 is 14 amino acids. The germline V gene encodes CDR1 SNHLY and CDR2 FYNNEI. CDR3 loop: CASSVRGGNYGYTF. DNA of the CDR3: TGTGCCAGCAGTGTAAGGGGAGGTAACTATGGCTACACCTTC.

This chain connects TRBV7-2 to TRBJ2-7; D remains ambiguous. The V gene lost 0 bases and the J gene lost 6 bases, with 9 bases spanning the gap. This CDR3 has 13 residues. CDR1 and CDR2 (germline): SGHTA, FQGNSA. The CDR3 loop is CASSLAPEVEQYF. CDR3 coding DNA: TGTGCCAGCAGCTTAGCCCCAGAGGTCGAGCAGTACTTC.

This chain uses TRBV7-9 with TRBJ2-1, with D unclear. This CDR3 spans 15 amino acids. Trimming left V 5 bases short and J 0 bases short, with 11 bases between. CDR1 is SEHNR and CDR2 is FQNEAQ in the germline V gene (reference sequence). The CDR3 DNA reads as TGTGCCAGCAGCCCTGACTTGAGCTCCTACAATGAGCAGTTCTTC. It codes for CASSPDLSSYNEQFF.

This chain uses TRBV6-1 with TRBJ1-6; no firm D call. Trimming stripped 3 bases from V and 6 bases from J, with 12 bases between. CDR3 length: 15 amino acids. CDR1 and CDR2 (germline): MNHNS, SASEGT. The CDR3 loop is CASSDNSRSNSPLHF. CDR3 bases: TGTGCCAGCAGTGATAATTCGCGGAGTAATTCACCCCTCCACTTT.

In this sample, this clone turned up a few times. The J gene is TRBJ1-5, the V gene TRBV10-3; 7 bases match TRBD1. The CDR3 is 14 amino acids. CDR1 and CDR2 (germline): ENHRY, SYGVKD. Trimming took 7 bases from V and 5 from J; bases not matched to a gene: 8. The CDR3 is CAINPTGTHQPQHF. CDR3 nucleotides: TGTGCCATCAACCCGACAGGGACCCATCAGCCCCAGCATTTT.

The chain links TRBV2 to TRBJ2-5, with 10 bases lining up with TRBD1. This CDR3 is 15 amino acids long. Losses at the gene ends were 6 bases for V and 5 bases for J; bases not matched to a gene: 9. Germline values: CDR1 SNHLY, CDR2 FYNNEI. CDR3 bases: TGTGCCAGCAGCCCTCAGGGACAGGGGTGGGAGACCCAGTACTTC. Its translation: CASSPQGQGWETQYF.

The chain is built from TRBV18 and TRBJ2-1, with D possibly matching TRBD1 (5 bases). Per germline, CDR1 KGHSH and CDR2 LQKENI. Trimming took off 2 bases at V and 4 bases at J, with 15 bases between the two ends. The length of the CDR3 is 16 residues. This CDR3 reads CASSPRVQGNYNEQFF. CDR3 DNA: TGTGCCAGCTCACCAAGAGTCCAGGGCAATTACAATGAGCAGTTCTTC. The entire variable domain, with the rest obtained from reference TRBV18 and TRBJ2-1, is as follows: NAGVMQNPRHLVRRRGQEARLRCSPMKGHSHVYWYRQLPEEGLKFMVYLQKENIIDESGMPKERFSAEFPKEGPSILRIQQVVRGDSAAYFCASSPRVQGNYNEQFFGPGTRLTVL.

The genes are TRBV5-1 and TRBJ2-1; D is unclear. This CDR3 comprises 14 residues. Germline CDR1 SGHRS, CDR2 YFSETQ. Between the trimmed V and J ends, which lost 4 bases and 6 bases, there was a span of 14 bases. CDR3 nucleotide sequence: TGCGCCAGCAGCCAGGCTTCAGACGGCAATGAGCAGTTCTTC. This codes for CASSQASDGNEQFF.